The 18 T cell receptor beta chains listed next were all sequenced from one sample in a study of identical twins. MiXCR, run by TCRdb on the 5' RACE reads, gives a single entry per CDR3 protein. There are 1.5 million to 2 million distinct CDR3 sequences in the sample; more than 30% occur only once, and 0.27% lies in the top ten. The sample consisted of cord blood. The receptors shown here come from a newborn girl in good health.

This clonotype has just a few counts. The rearrangement uses TRBV6-5 and TRBJ2-5, with a possible D match to TRBD2 (5 bases). Trimming removed 5 bases from V and 1 base from J, with 11 bases in between. The CDR3 is 14 amino acids. CDR1 is MNHEY, CDR2 SVGAGI, per germline. The CDR3 protein is CASSPSGTQETQYF. Written as DNA, the CDR3 is TGTGCCAGCAGTCCCTCGGGAACCCAAGAGACCCAGTACTTC.

This clonotype was seen at least ten times. The rearrangement joins TRBV28 to TRBJ2-5, with 7 bases fitting TRBD1. This CDR3 comprises 15 residues. The ends lost 6 bases at V and 3 bases at J; junction bases unmatched: 10. The V gene's germline CDR1 is MDHEN and CDR2 SYDVKM. The CDR3 loop is CASSPIGQVEETQYF. In nucleotides, the CDR3 is TGTGCCAGCAGCCCAATCGGACAGGTCGAAGAGACCCAGTACTTC.

This clonotype was picked up a small number of times. Here the CDR3 reads CASSTIGSPWDTQYF. DNA of the CDR3: TGTGCCAGCAGCACCATCGGGTCGCCTTGGGATACGCAGTATTTT. The chain couples TRBV6-4 to TRBJ2-3, with D hard to call. Germline CDR1 and CDR2: MRHNA and SNTAGT. The ends were cut back, 6 bases at V and 6 bases at J, with 19 bases in the middle. The CDR3 has 15 residues.

Only a few counts were recorded for this clonotype. The chain is built from TRBV20-1 and TRBJ2-7, with 8 bases aligning to TRBD2. The CDR3 covers 15 residues. V gave up 1 base and J gave up 2 bases; unmatched junction bases: 7. CDR1 DFQATT and CDR2 SNEGSKA come from the germline V gene (reference sequence). The CDR3 bases are TGCAGTGCTAGAGTTCTTACGGGACTAGCCTACGAGCAGTACTTC. Translating gives CSARVLTGLAYEQYF.

J is TRBJ1-1 and V is TRBV27; D perhaps matches TRBD1 (6 bases). Germline V gene lookup returns CDR1 MNHEY and CDR2 SMNVEV (reference sequence). The CDR3 contains 15 residues. V was shortened by 4 bases and J by 1 base, with 13 bases between the two germline ends. The CDR3 coding sequence is TGTGCCAGCAGTTCCTTTCAGGGGCCGAACACTGAAGCTTTCTTT. Translated, it gives CASSSFQGPNTEAFF.

As regards this clonotype: A much larger clone differs from this one at a single base, so this may be a read error. This chain connects TRBV27 to TRBJ2-7, with D perhaps matching TRBD1 (6 bases). Germline CDR1 is MNHEY and CDR2 is SMNVEV (reference sequence). CDR3 size: 14 residues. The CDR3 spells CAGSLGVGTYEQYF. The CDR3 DNA sequence: TGTGCCGGCAGTCTTGGGGTCGGGACATACGAGCAGTACTTC.

This clonotype occurred a few times. The rearrangement joins TRBV20-1 to TRBJ2-7; 10 nucleotides agree with TRBD2. Trimming cost V 2 bases and J 6 bases; bases outside gene matches: 10. CDR1 DFQATT and CDR2 SNEGSKA come from the germline V gene (reference sequence). The CDR3 is 15 residues long. CDR3 protein: CSARPRTSGLSEQYF. CDR3 nucleotides: TGCAGTGCTAGACCTCGGACTAGCGGACTTAGCGAGCAGTACTTC.

This clonotype was counted many times. The V and J genes are TRBV12-3 or TRBV12-4 and TRBJ1-5; D unclear. This CDR3 is built from 15 residues. Trimming removed 5 bases at V and 0 bases at J, with 11 bases between. DNA of the CDR3: TGTGCCAGCAGTATCCAGTCCCTTAGCAATCAGCCCCAGCATTTT. Encoded protein: CASSIQSLSNQPQHF.

This clonotype was observed at least ten times. The chain is built from TRBV27 and TRBJ1-2; D ambiguous. The CDR3 loop spans 15 amino acids. V was cut by 0 bases and J by 0 bases, with 8 bases left in between. Germline lookup yields CDR1 MNHEY and CDR2 SMNVEV (reference sequence). Here the CDR3 DNA reads TGTGCCAGCAGTTTATCGACGGCAGCTAACTATGGCTACACCTTC. The encoded protein is CASSLSTAANYGYTF.

The chain joins TRBV28 to TRBJ1-1; possible D gene TRBD1, 5 bases. V was shortened by 9 bases and J by 10 bases, with 15 bases between the two germline ends. Germline assignment: CDR1 MDHEN and CDR2 SYDVKM. The CDR3 is made up of 11 amino acids. The CDR3 sequence is CASGGDCVAFF. CDR3 coding DNA: TGTGCCAGTGGGGGGGATTGCGTAGCTTTCTTT.

The V and J genes are TRBV12-3 or TRBV12-4 and TRBJ2-2; TRBD1 agrees at 10 bases. This CDR3 contains 14 residues. V lost 7 bases and J lost 7; bases outside the gene matches: 6. The CDR3 DNA reads as TGTGCCAGCACCGACAGGGGGCGGGTCGGGGAGCTGTTTTTT. Protein: CASTDRGRVGELFF.

DNA of the CDR3: TGCGCCAGCAGGGTTTCGAACACCGGGGAGCTGTTTTTT. Translation gives CASRVSNTGELFF. V usage is TRBV5-1 and J usage is TRBJ2-2; D unresolved. V lost 5 bases to trimming and J lost 0 bases, with 5 bases between them. Germline V gives CDR1 SGHRS, CDR2 YFSETQ. There are 13 residues in the CDR3.

This clonotype appeared many times. The rearrangement joins TRBV29-1 to TRBJ1-2, with TRBD1 matching over 7 bases. V was clipped by 1 base and J by 8 bases; unmatched bases: 4. The CDR3 length is 12 residues. CDR1 is SQVTM and CDR2 is ANQGSEA in the germline V gene. The CDR3 sequence: CSVEGEGGGYTF. The CDR3 bases are TGCAGCGTTGAAGGTGAAGGGGGCGGCTACACCTTC.

This chain connects TRBV10-3 to TRBJ1-5; D remains unclear. There are 12 residues in the CDR3. Germline V lookup: CDR1 ENHRY, CDR2 SYGVKD. V was trimmed by 6 bases and J by 3 bases, leaving 6 bases between them. The CDR3 DNA follows: TGTGCCATCAGCGAACCCAATCAGCCCCAGCATTTT. It codes for CAISEPNQPQHF.

This clonotype has only a few counts. The chain has TRBV6-5 and TRBJ2-1, with 9 bases matching TRBD1. CDR1 and CDR2 (germline): MNHEY, SVGAGI. The CDR3 runs to 15 residues. Unmatched junction bases numbered 2, after V lost 2 bases and J lost 3 bases. CDR3 residues: CASSYRDRVYNEQFF. DNA of the CDR3: TGTGCCAGCAGTTACCGGGACAGGGTCTACAATGAGCAGTTCTTC.

The chain has TRBV30 and TRBJ2-7; D not resolved. Trimming left V 3 bases short and J 1 base short, with 10 bases between. This CDR3 contains 13 residues. The V gene's germline CDR1 is GTSNPN and CDR2 SVGIG (reference sequence). Written as DNA, the CDR3 is TGTGCCTGGAGGGGCATCAGATCCTACGAGCAGTACTTC. This sequence encodes CAWRGIRSYEQYF.

The chain combines TRBV5-1 with TRBJ2-3; 8 bases match TRBD1. Germline lookup yields CDR1 SGHRS and CDR2 YFSETQ. V shed 4 bases, J shed 2 bases, and the junction held 6 bases outside the gene matches. This CDR3 has 15 residues. CDR3 residues: CASSDRTGTTDTQYF. The CDR3 region has the DNA TGCGCCAGCAGCGATCGGACAGGGACCACAGATACGCAGTATTTT.

The table lists this clonotype with many counts. The J gene is TRBJ2-1, the V gene TRBV29-1; 12 bases are shared with TRBD2. This CDR3 is built from 15 residues. In germline, CDR1 is SQVTM, CDR2 ANQGSEA. V gave up 5 bases and J gave up 7 bases; unmatched junction bases: 9. CDR3 in DNA: TGCAGCGTTCGGGCTAGCGGGAGGGCCAGGAATGAGCAGTTCTTC. It encodes CSVRASGRARNEQFF.